The 15 T cell receptor beta chains in this list originate from one sample, sequenced in a study of regulatory T cells in long-lasting Graves disease. Investigators prepared the TCR beta libraries by applying iRepertoire HTBI primers and Arm-PCR of CDR3 regions. MiXCR, applied by TCRdb to the multiplex PCR reads, yields one record per CDR3 protein. The sample carries about 400,000 distinct CDR3 sequences, 20% recorded once. Sample time point: persistent/refractory GD, antithyroid drugs over 5 years with positive TRAb. Construction of the TCR library relied on RNA isolated from PBMCs. Sequenced material: peripheral blood mononuclear cells (PBMCs), taken when the disease was refractory, from a patient treated with antithyroid drugs. These TCRs come from a female donor with Graves disease.

This clonotype came up many times. The V call is TRBV12-3 or TRBV12-4, the J call TRBJ2-2; tentatively, D is TRBD2 (6 bases). CDR3 length: 14 amino acids. Trimming shortened V by 8 bases and J by 7 bases, and 17 bases separated the two germline ends. The chain's CDR3 is CASGLADRGGELFF. CDR3 sequence (DNA): TGTGCCAGCGGGTTAGCGGACCGGGGCGGGGAGCTGTTTTTT.

This rearrangement joins TRBV10-3 to TRBJ1-2; D may be TRBD1 (6 bases). The CDR3 is 17 amino acids. The germline V gene encodes CDR1 ENHRY and CDR2 SYGVKD. V dropped 8 bases and J dropped 6 bases, with 28 bases sitting between them. CDR3 nucleotides: TGTGCCATCCTCGGTTGGGACACTAGGCGAGGCGAGGATGGCTACACCTTC. This codes for CAILGWDTRRGEDGYTF.

This clonotype was counted a few times. The chain carries TRBV7-9 and TRBJ2-2; D possibly matches TRBD1 or TRBD2 (6 bases each). Germline CDR1 SEHNR, CDR2 FQNEAQ (reference sequence). Trimming left V 5 bases short and J 4 bases short, with 17 bases between. CDR3 length equals 16 residues. The CDR3 DNA reads as TGTGCCAGCAGCCCCTCCAGGGGTAGCGGCACCGGGGAGCTGTTTTTT. It codes for CASSPSRGSGTGELFF.

A few counts support this clonotype. V is TRBV7-2 and J is TRBJ1-5, with D unclear. Germline CDR1 is SGHTA and CDR2 is FQGNSA. The CDR3 extends over 15 amino acids. The germline V and J ends were trimmed by 5 bases and 7 bases, with 18 bases remaining between them. The DNA for the CDR3 is TGTGCCAGCAGCGACCAGAGCGGCATACGACAGCCCCAGCATTTT. It translates to CASSDQSGIRQPQHF. Filled out from reference TRBV7-2 and TRBJ1-5, the complete variable domain reads GAGVSQSPSNKVTEKGKDVELRCDPISGHTALYWYRQSLGQGLEFLIYFQGNSAPDKSGLPSDRFSAERTGGSVSTLTIQRTQQEDSAVYLCASSDQSGIRQPQHFGDGTRLSIL.

The J gene is TRBJ2-1, the V gene TRBV7-2, with 9 bases lining up with TRBD2. V was pared by 5 bases and J by 3 bases, with 5 bases of the junction left unmatched. CDR1 and CDR2 (germline): SGHTA, FQGNSA. The length of the CDR3 is 15 residues. The CDR3, as DNA: TGTGCCAGCAGCGTGACTAGCGGCGGCTACAATGAGCAGTTCTTC. Residues: CASSVTSGGYNEQFF.

This clonotype was detected many times. This chain uses TRBV7-2 with TRBJ2-7; D is unresolved. V shed 1 base and J shed 7 bases, with 11 bases lying between them. CDR1 and CDR2 (germline): SGHTA, FQGNSA. The CDR3 covers 13 residues. The CDR3 protein is CASSLDYSAEQYF. DNA of the CDR3: TGTGCCAGCAGCTTAGACTACTCGGCGGAGCAGTACTTC.

This clonotype was counted a few times. CDR3: CASSPDRVPYEQYF. The CDR3 nucleotides read TGTGCCAGCTCACCGGACAGGGTTCCCTACGAGCAGTACTTC. The genes are TRBV18 and TRBJ2-7, with 8 bases that match TRBD1. Germline trimming cut 3 bases from V and 2 bases from J; bases unmatched to any gene: 3. The CDR3 sequence is 14 residues long. Looked up from germline, CDR1 is KGHSH and CDR2 is LQKENI.

V gene TRBV24-1 combines with J gene TRBJ1-5, with 7 bases aligning to TRBD1. This CDR3 is built from 15 residues. Losses at the gene ends were 4 bases for V and 3 bases for J; bases not matched to a gene: 5. Germline CDR1 is KGHDR and CDR2 is SFDVKD. Written as DNA, the CDR3 is TGTGCCACCAGTGACCCGGGACAGTTCAATCAGCCCCAGCATTTT. Protein product: CATSDPGQFNQPQHF.

The chain combines TRBV15 with TRBJ2-5; 8 nucleotides agree with TRBD2. The CDR3 is made up of 13 amino acids. V dropped 9 bases and J dropped 6; count of bases not matched to a gene: 9. Germline-derived CDR1 and CDR2 are LNHNV and YYDKDF (reference sequence). The CDR3 here is CATRSRGGQTQYF. The DNA of the CDR3 is TGTGCCACAAGGTCCCGGGGGGGGCAGACCCAGTACTTC.

This clonotype has at least ten counts. This chain joins TRBV2 and TRBJ1-2; D is ambiguous. The CDR3 length is 15 residues. Trimming took off 5 bases at V and 0 bases at J, with 13 bases between the two ends. Germline CDR1 is SNHLY and CDR2 is FYNNEI. Here the CDR3 reads CASSRPDGPNYGYTF. CDR3 nucleotide sequence: TGTGCCAGCAGTAGACCCGACGGCCCTAACTATGGCTACACCTTC.

Comment on this clonotype: This may be a read error, as it is one base from a much larger clone. V is TRBV6-1 and J is TRBJ1-5, with D possibly TRBD1 on 6 matching bases. Trimming removed 6 bases at V and 6 bases at J, with 12 bases between. Germline values: CDR1 MNHNS, CDR2 SASEGT. The CDR3 has 13 amino acids. In nucleotides, the CDR3 is TGTGCCAGCAGATTGACGGACAGTCAGCCCCAGCATTTT. It specifies CASRLTDSQPQHF.

This clonotype came up many times. This rearrangement joins TRBV12-3 or TRBV12-4 to TRBJ2-6; 12 nucleotides line up with TRBD2. This CDR3 contains 18 residues. Trimming cost V 5 bases and J 4 bases; bases outside gene matches: 9. This CDR3 reads CASSPTSGRIEGANVLTF. The CDR3 nucleotides are TGTGCCAGCAGTCCAACTAGCGGGAGGATTGAAGGGGCCAACGTCCTGACTTTC.

This clonotype was observed a few times. The chain is built from TRBV28 and TRBJ1-1; D might be TRBD1 (5 bases). The V and J ends lost 8 bases and 1 base respectively, with 14 bases between them. CDR3 size: 14 residues. Per the germline V gene, CDR1 is MDHEN and CDR2 is SYDVKM. In nucleotides, the CDR3 is TGTGCCAGCCAACCCTCTGGGGCGAACACTGAAGCTTTCTTT. Encoded protein: CASQPSGANTEAFF.

This clonotype has at least ten counts. The chain carries TRBV20-1 and TRBJ2-7; D remains ambiguous. The CDR3 spans 13 residues. V gave up 7 bases and J gave up 2 bases, with 15 bases separating them. Germline V gene lookup returns CDR1 DFQATT and CDR2 SNEGSKA (reference sequence). CDR3 nucleotides: TGCAGTGGGTTTAGCCCACCAACCTACGAGCAGTACTTC. Translating it yields CSGFSPPTYEQYF.

In its sample, this clonotype was seen a few times. This rearrangement joins TRBV6-1 to TRBJ1-3, with unresolved D. The CDR3 is 13 amino acids. CDR1 MNHNS and CDR2 SASEGT come from the germline V gene. Trimming removed 4 bases from V and 4 bases from J, with 8 bases in between. CDR3 nucleotide sequence: TGTGCCAGCAGTGCAACCATGGGAAACACCATATATTTT. Protein: CASSATMGNTIYF.